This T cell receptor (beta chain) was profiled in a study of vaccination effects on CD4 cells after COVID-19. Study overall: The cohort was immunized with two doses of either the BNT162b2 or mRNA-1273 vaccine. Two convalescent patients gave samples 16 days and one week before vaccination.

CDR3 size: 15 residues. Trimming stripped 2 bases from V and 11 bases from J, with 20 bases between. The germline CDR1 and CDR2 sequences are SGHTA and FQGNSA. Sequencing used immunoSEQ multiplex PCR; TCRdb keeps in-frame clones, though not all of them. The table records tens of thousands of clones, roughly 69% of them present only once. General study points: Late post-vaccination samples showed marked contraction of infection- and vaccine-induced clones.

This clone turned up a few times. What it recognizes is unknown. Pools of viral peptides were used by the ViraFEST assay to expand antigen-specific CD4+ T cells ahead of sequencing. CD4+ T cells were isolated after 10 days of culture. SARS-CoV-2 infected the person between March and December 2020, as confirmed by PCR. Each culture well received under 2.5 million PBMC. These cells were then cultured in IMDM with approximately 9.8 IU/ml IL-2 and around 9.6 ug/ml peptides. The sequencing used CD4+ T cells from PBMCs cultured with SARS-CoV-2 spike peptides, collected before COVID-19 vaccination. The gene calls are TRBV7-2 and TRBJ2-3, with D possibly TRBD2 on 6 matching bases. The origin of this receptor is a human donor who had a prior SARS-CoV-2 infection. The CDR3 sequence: CASSLIRSSASMQYF. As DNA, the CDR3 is TGTGCCAGCAGCTTAATTCGGTCTAGCGCCAGCATGCAGTATTTT. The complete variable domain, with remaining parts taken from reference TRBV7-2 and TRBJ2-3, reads GAGVSQSPSNKVTEKGKDVELRCDPISGHTALYWYRQSLGQGLEFLIYFQGNSAPDKSGLPSDRFSAERTGGSVSTLTIQRTQQEDSAVYLCASSLIRSSASMQYFGPGTRLTVL.